This T cell receptor beta chain was identified during a study of beta chain features in type 1 diabetes. Broader study findings: PCR may have favored shorter templates equally in patients and controls.

Looked up from germline, CDR1 is MNHEY and CDR2 is SVGAGI. This CDR3 contains 13 residues. With 2 bases removed from V and 4 bases from J, the gap between germline ends came to 9 bases. As regards this clone: Its antigen is not identified.

Cells sorted by CD45RO/CCR7/CD25/CD127/CD95/CD27 comprised CD4+ naive, central memory, regulatory and stem cell-like memory cells. Isolated RNA was reverse transcribed in full, so expressed TCRB transcripts were sequenced. The method was immunoSEQ multiplex PCR; TCRdb's version includes in-frame clones alone and lacks a portion of them. The sample lists 140,000 or so clones, 8% to 13% occurring once. The sample comprised naive CD4+ T cells from blood. This sequence joins TRBV6-5 and TRBJ2-7; TRBD1 might be the D (5 bases). The TCR sequence derives from a man between 18 and 35 years old in good health. CDR3 protein: CASSYGARYEQYF. The CDR3 DNA is TGTGCCAGCAGTTACGGGGCGAGGTACGAGCAGTACTTC.